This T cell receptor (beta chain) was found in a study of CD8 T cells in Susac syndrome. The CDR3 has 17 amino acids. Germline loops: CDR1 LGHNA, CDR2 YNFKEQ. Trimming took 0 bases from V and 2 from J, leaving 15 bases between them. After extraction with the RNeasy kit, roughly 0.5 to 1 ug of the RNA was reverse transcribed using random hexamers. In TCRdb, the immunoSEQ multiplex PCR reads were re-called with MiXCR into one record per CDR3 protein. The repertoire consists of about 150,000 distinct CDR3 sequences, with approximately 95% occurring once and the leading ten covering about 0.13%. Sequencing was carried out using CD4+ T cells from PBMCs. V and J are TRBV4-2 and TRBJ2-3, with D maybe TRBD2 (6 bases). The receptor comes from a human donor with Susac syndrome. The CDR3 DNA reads TGTGCCAGCAGCCAAGACATCGGGACGGACTACACAGATACGCAGTATTTT. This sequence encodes CASSQDIGTDYTDTQYF.